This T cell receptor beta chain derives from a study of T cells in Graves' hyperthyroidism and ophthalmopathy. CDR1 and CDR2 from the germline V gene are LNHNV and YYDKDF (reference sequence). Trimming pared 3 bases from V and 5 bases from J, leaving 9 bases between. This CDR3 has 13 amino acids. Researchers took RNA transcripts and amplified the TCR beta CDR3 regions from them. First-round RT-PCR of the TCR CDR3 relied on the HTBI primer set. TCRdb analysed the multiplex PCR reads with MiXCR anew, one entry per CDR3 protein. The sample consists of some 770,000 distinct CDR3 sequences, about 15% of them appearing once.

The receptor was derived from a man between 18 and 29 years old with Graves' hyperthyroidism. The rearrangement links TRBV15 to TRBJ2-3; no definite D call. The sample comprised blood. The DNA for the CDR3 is TGTGCCACCAGCAGGGTAGATGTAGATACGCAGTATTTT. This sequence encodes CATSRVDVDTQYF. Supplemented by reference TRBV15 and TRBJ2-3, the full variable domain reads DAMVIQNPRYQVTQFGKPVTLSCSQTLNHNVMYWYQQKSSQAPKLLFHYYDKDFNNEADTPDNFQSRRPNTSFCFLDIRSPGLGDTAMYLCATSRVDVDTQYFGPGTRLTVL.